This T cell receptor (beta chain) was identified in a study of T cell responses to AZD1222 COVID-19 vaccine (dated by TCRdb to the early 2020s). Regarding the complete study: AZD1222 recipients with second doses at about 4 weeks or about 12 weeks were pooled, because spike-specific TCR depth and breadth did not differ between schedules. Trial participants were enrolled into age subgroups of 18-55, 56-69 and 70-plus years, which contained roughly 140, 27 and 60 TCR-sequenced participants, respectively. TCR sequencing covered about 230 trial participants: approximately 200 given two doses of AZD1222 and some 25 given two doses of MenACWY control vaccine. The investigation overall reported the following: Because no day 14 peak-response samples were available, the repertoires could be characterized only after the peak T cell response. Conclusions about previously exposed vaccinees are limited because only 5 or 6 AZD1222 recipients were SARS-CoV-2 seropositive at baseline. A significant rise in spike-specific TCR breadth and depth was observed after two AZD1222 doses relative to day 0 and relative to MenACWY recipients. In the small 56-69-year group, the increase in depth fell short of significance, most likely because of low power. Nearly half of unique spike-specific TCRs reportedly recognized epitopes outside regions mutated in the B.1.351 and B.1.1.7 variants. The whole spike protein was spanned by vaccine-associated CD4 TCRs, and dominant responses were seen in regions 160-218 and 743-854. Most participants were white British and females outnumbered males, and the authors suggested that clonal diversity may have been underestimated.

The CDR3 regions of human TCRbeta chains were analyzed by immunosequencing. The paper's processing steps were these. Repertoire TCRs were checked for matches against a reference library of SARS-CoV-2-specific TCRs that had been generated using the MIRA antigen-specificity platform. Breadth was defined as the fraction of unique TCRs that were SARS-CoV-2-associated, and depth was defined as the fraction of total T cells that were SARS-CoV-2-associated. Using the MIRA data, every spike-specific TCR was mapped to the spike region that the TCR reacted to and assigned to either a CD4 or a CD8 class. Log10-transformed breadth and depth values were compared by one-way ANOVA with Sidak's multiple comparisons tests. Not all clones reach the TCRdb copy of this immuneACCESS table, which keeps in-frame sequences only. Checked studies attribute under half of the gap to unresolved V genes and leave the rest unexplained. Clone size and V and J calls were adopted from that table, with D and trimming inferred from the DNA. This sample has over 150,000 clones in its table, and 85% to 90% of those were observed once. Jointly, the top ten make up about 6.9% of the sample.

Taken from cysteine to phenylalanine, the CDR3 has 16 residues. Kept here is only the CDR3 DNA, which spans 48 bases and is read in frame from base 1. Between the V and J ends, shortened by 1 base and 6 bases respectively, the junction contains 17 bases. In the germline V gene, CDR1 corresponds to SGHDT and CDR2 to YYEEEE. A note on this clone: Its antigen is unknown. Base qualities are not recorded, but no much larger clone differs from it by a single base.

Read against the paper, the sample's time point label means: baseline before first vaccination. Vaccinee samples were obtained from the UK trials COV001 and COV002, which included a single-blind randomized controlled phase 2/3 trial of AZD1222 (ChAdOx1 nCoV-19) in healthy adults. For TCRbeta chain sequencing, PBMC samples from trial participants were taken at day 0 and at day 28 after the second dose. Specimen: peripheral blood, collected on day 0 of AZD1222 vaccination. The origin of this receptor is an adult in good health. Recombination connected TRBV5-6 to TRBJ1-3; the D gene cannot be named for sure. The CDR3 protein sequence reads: CASSLISWGSENTIYF. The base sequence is TGTGCCAGCAGCTTGATTTCCTGGGGTTCGGAAAACACCATATATTTT.